This TCR beta chain was documented in a study of identical twins. Study-wide results and caveats: Reduced insertions were recorded for abundant cord blood beta clonotypes, with no such pattern in memory repertoires.

Unique molecular identifiers were present on cDNA, and template switching added a universal primer site. MiXCR, run by TCRdb on the 5' RACE reads, gives a single entry per CDR3 protein. The top ten hold about 0.97% of the sample, which has fewer than 550,000 distinct CDR3 sequences, 14% seen once. About this clonotype: Its antigen is unknown.

Germline CDR1 reads MDHEN; CDR2 reads SYDVKM. The CDR3 runs 16 residues. V lost 6 bases, J lost 5 bases, and 15 bases stayed unmatched. This same sample was also part of a study on yellow fever vaccine responses in identical twins.

Material for sequencing was CD4+ T cells sorted from blood. The chain is built from TRBV28 and TRBJ2-5; 7 bases are a match to TRBD2. The origin of this receptor is a woman younger than 30 in good health. Here the CDR3 DNA reads TGTGCCAGCAGCAACGGACGGGGGGTGGGTAGGGAGACCCAGTACTTC. Protein: CASSNGRGVGRETQYF.